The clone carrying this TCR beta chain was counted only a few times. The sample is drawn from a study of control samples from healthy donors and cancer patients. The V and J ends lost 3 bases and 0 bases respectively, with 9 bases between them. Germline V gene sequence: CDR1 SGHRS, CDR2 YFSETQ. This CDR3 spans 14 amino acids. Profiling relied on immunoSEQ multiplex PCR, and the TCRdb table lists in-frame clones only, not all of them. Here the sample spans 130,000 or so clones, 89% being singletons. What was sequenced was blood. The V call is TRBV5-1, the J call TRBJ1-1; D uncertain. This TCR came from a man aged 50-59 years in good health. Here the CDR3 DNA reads TGCGCCAGCAGCTGGGGAGAGATGAACACTGAAGCTTTCTTT. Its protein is CASSWGEMNTEAFF.